Below, 9 T cell receptor beta chains from the same sample are listed, as sequenced in a study of PD-L1 blockade in urothelial cancer. Time point given: pretreatment peripheral blood. The table came from immunoSEQ multiplex PCR; TCRdb's copy has only in-frame clones and leaves some out. The sample shows tens of thousands of clones, roughly 84% of them seen only once. The sample in question was PBMCs, obtained around atezolizumab (anti-PD-L1) treatment. The source is a woman in her sixties or seventies with urothelial cancer.

This clone was observed a single time. The V and J genes are TRBV30 and TRBJ1-2; no definite D call. Germline CDR1 GTSNPN, CDR2 SVGIG (reference sequence). Trimming cost V 0 bases and J 4 bases, with 12 bases left between them. The CDR3 has 14 residues. CDR3 protein: CAWSVEGGSYGYTF. DNA for the CDR3: TGTGCCTGGAGTGTAGAGGGAGGCAGCTATGGCTACACCTTC.

This chain joins TRBV28 and TRBJ2-1; a weak D match, TRBD2 (5 bases). The CDR3 covers 11 residues. Germline V gene sequence: CDR1 MDHEN, CDR2 SYDVKM. V lost 7 bases to trimming and J lost 9 bases, with 10 bases between them. CDR3 bases: TGTGCCAGCAAACTAGTTGGTGAGCAGTTCTTC. Residues: CASKLVGEQFF.

The chain is built from TRBV30 and TRBJ2-1; 10 bases are shared with TRBD2. Trimming at V came to 2 bases and at J to 7 bases, leaving 8 bases not matched to a gene. The CDR3 totals 15 residues. Germline V CDR1 and CDR2: GTSNPN, SVGIG (reference sequence). The CDR3 DNA reads as TGTGCCTGGAGTTTGGTTAGCGGGGGGAAGAATGAGCAGTTCTTC. Protein product: CAWSLVSGGKNEQFF.

DNA for the CDR3: TGTGCCAGCAGCCTTGGGACAGGAACAGCCTACGAGCAGTACTTC. This sequence encodes CASSLGTGTAYEQYF. The gene calls are TRBV14 and TRBJ2-7; 8 bases align to TRBD1. With V trimmed by 4 bases and J by 2 bases, 7 bases remained unmatched. CDR1 and CDR2 (germline): SGHDN, FVKESK. The CDR3 has 15 residues.

The rearrangement joins TRBV4-3 to TRBJ2-3; 12 nucleotides agree with TRBD2. The CDR3 runs to 16 residues. Germline V CDR1 and CDR2: LGHNA, YSLEER. The J segment lost 2 bases and the V segment lost 4 bases, leaving 4 bases of the junction unmatched. CDR3 in DNA: TGCGCCAGCAGCCTCCGACTAGCGGGGGCCACAGATACGCAGTATTTT. Translation: CASSLRLAGATDTQYF.

The V call is TRBV2, the J call TRBJ2-2; no clear D gene. This CDR3 contains 16 residues. In germline, CDR1 is SNHLY, CDR2 FYNNEI. The germline V and J ends were trimmed by 7 bases and 0 bases, with 15 bases remaining between them. Here the CDR3 reads CASNPHIVANTGELFF. The DNA for the CDR3 is TGTGCCAGCAACCCTCATATAGTCGCGAACACCGGGGAGCTGTTTTTT.

The chain combines TRBV5-1 with TRBJ2-5; TRBD1 is a possible D gene (6 bases). Trimming shortened V by 7 bases and J by 2 bases, and 9 bases separated the two germline ends. CDR3 size: 12 residues. Germline CDR1 reads SGHRS; CDR2 reads YFSETQ. The CDR3 reads CASSQGQETQYF. The CDR3 DNA sequence: TGCGCCAGCTCACAGGGTCAAGAGACCCAGTACTTC. Drawing the rest from reference TRBV5-1 and TRBJ2-5, the complete variable domain is KAGVTQTPRYLIKTRGQQVTLSCSPISGHRSVSWYQQTPGQGLQFLFEYFSETQRNKGNFPGRFSGRQFSNSRSEMNVSTLELGDSALYLCASSQGQETQYFGPGTRLLVL.

CDR3 in amino acids: CASSDPTGVGTEAFF. The CDR3 nucleotides read TGTGCCAGCAGTGACCCGACAGGGGTTGGCACTGAAGCTTTCTTT. The chain uses TRBV28 and TRBJ1-1; 8 bases are shared with TRBD1. After removal of 5 bases from V and 4 bases from J, the junction contained 9 bases not matched to a gene. This CDR3 is built from 15 residues. Germline values: CDR1 MDHEN, CDR2 SYDVKM.

J is TRBJ2-3 and V is TRBV18, with D unresolved. The ends were cut back, 3 bases at V and 0 bases at J, with 7 bases in the middle. Germline CDR1 KGHSH, CDR2 LQKENI. This CDR3 comprises 14 residues. CDR3: CASSPVHSTDTQYF. CDR3 bases: TGTGCCAGCTCACCGGTACACAGCACAGATACGCAGTATTTT.